These T cell receptor beta chains were read from a single sample in a study of blood T cells in healthy people across ages. One entry per CDR3 protein results from TCRdb running MiXCR on the 5' RACE reads. The repertoire has hundreds of thousands of distinct CDR3 sequences, approximately 50% of them found once; the top ten carry under 35%. The sample consisted of blood. These receptor sequences come from a woman aged 55-75 years in good health. CDR3s include the opening cysteine and the closing phenylalanine or tryptophan. A D gene is named only where the DNA matches it firmly. Rows give clone size only sometimes, using once, few, many, or a class for an expanded clone.

size	D	V	J	DNA	CDR3
few	TRBD2	TRBV7-2	TRBJ2-7	TGTGCCAGCAGCTACATGAGGGGACTAACCTACGAGCAGTACTTC	CASSYMRGLTYEQYF
few	NA	TRBV7-2	TRBJ2-1	TGTGCCAGCAGCCCTTTGCATGAGCAGTTCTTC	CASSPLHEQFF
many	NA	TRBV4-3	TRBJ2-3	TGCGCCAGCAGCCAAGATTCGGCGGATACGCAGTATTTT	CASSQDSADTQYF
NA	TRBD1	TRBV20-1	TRBJ2-1	TGCAGTGCTAGAGGAGGCCCCAGCAGGGGGCTGCCTAATGAGCAGTTCTTC	CSARGGPSRGLPNEQFF
few	NA	TRBV5-1	TRBJ1-1	TGCGCCAGCAGCTTGGGGGGGTCCGAGATGAACACTGAAGCTTTCTTT	CASSLGGSEMNTEAFF
NA	TRBD1	TRBV28	TRBJ1-4	TGTGCCAGCAGTGACAGGGTGGGGCGCGAAAAACTGTTTTTT	CASSDRVGREKLFF
NA	NA	TRBV6-5	TRBJ2-7	TGTGCCAGCAGTTACTCGATAGGACGGGGGCAGGACGAGCAGTACTTC	CASSYSIGRGQDEQYF
once	TRBD2	TRBV15	TRBJ2-3	TGTGCCACCAGCGGAACTAGCGGGAGCGTCGGTACGCAGTATTTT	CATSGTSGSVGTQYF
NA	TRBD1	TRBV7-6	TRBJ2-5	TGTGCCAGCAGCTTAGGCAGGGGGAGCAATGAGCAGTACTTC	CASSLGRGSNEQYF
NA	NA	TRBV20-1	TRBJ2-7	TGCAGTGCTGAGGGGGGTCGAGTCGAGCAGTACTTC	CSAEGGRVEQYF
NA	NA	TRBV19	TRBJ1-6	TGTGCCAGTAGTATACAGACTGGTAATTCACCCCTCCACTTT	CASSIQTGNSPLHF
NA	NA	TRBV12-3/TRBV12-4	TRBJ2-6	TGTGCCAGCAGTTTAGGCCTTACCCTGCTCTCTGGGGCCAACGTCCTGACTTTC	CASSLGLTLLSGANVLTF
NA	TRBD1	TRBV12-3/TRBV12-4	TRBJ1-2	TGTGCCAGCAGTCCCGGGACAGGGCTCCGTGGCTACACCTTC	CASSPGTGLRGYTF
few	TRBD2	TRBV10-3	TRBJ2-5	TGTGCCATCAGTGCGGCTAGCGGGAGAGGGACCCAGTACTTC	CAISAASGRGTQYF
NA	NA	TRBV18	TRBJ1-1	TGTGCCAGCTCACCGCAACCCGGGGTAGACACTGAAACTTTCTTT	CASSPQPGVDTETFF
NA	TRBD1	TRBV7-2	TRBJ2-3	TGTGCCAGCAGCCGAATCTCAGGGGGAAGCACAGATACGCAGTATTTT	CASSRISGGSTDTQYF
NA	NA	TRBV20-1	TRBJ2-7	TGCAGTGCTCCCAGGGACGAGCAGTACTTC	CSAPRDEQYF
NA	TRBD1	TRBV7-2	TRBJ2-5	TGTGCCAGCAGCTTTGGACAGGGGAGGTTGGAGACCCAGTACTTC	CASSFGQGRLETQYF
NA	TRBD2	TRBV28	TRBJ2-7	TGTGCCAGCAGCCCTACTAGCGGGAGGGCCCATGAGCAGTACTTC	CASSPTSGRAHEQYF
NA	NA	TRBV5-1	TRBJ2-7	TGCGCCAGCAGCGGAAAGAACTACGAGCAGTACTTC	CASSGKNYEQYF
NA	TRBD2	TRBV27	TRBJ2-3	TGTGCCAGCAGTTTATGGGGACTAGCGGGCACAGATACGCAGTATTTT	CASSLWGLAGTDTQYF
NA	NA	TRBV5-1	TRBJ2-2	TGCGCCAGCAGCTTACGACTCATCACCGGGGAGCTGTTTTTT	CASSLRLITGELFF